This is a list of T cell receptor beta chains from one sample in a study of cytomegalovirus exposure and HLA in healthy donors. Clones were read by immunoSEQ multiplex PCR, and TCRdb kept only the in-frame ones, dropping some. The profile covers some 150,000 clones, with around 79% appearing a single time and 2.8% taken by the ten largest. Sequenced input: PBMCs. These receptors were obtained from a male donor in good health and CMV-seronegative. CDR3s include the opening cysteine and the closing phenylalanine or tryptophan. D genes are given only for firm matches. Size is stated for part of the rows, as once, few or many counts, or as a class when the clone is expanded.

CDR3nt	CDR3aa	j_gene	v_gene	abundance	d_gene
TGTGCCAGCAGAGGACAGGGGGTGTCTCAGCCCCAGCATTTT	CASRGQGVSQPQHF	TRBJ1-5	TRBV6-6	.	TRBD1
TGTGCCAGCTCGACGAAGACTAGCGGCTCCTACGAGCAGTACTTC	CASSTKTSGSYEQYF	TRBJ2-7	TRBV6-1	few	TRBD2
TGTGCCAGCAGCGAGGGGACAGGCTACACCGGGGAGCTGTTTTTT	CASSEGTGYTGELFF	TRBJ2-2	TRBV9	.	TRBD1
TGCAGCGTTGAAGATCAGAGGTATGGCTACACCTTC	CSVEDQRYGYTF	TRBJ1-2	TRBV29-1	.	.
TGCGCCAGCAGCTTGGGGAGTCCTCAAGAGACCCAGTACTTC	CASSLGSPQETQYF	TRBJ2-5	TRBV5-1	.	.
TGTGCCACCCAGCTAGGACAGTCCTACGAGCAGTACTTC	CATQLGQSYEQYF	TRBJ2-7	TRBV2	few	.
TGTGCCAGCAACCAACTAGCGGGAGATGCAGATACGCAGTATTTT	CASNQLAGDADTQYF	TRBJ2-3	TRBV27	.	TRBD2
TGCGCCAGCAGGAGTAGCGGGCCCCAATACGAGCAGTACTTC	CASRSSGPQYEQYF	TRBJ2-7	TRBV5-1	.	TRBD2
TGTGCCAGCAGTGCACCGGCGCAGGGACAGGGAATTCGTTCACCCCTCCACTTT	CASSAPAQGQGIRSPLHF	TRBJ1-6	TRBV6-1	.	TRBD1
TGCGCCAGCAGCTTGGGTCCAGGGGCTAACTATGGCTACACCTTC	CASSLGPGANYGYTF	TRBJ1-2	TRBV5-1	.	.
TGTGCCATCTCCGGGACAGGGGGCAATCAGCCCCAGCATTTT	CAISGTGGNQPQHF	TRBJ1-5	TRBV10-3	.	TRBD1
TGCAGCGTTGATACGGGGGTAGGCAGGGCTGGAAACACCATATATTTT	CSVDTGVGRAGNTIYF	TRBJ1-3	TRBV29-1	.	.
TGTGCCAGCAGCCGTGAGCGGGGACCCTACGAGCAGTACTTC	CASSRERGPYEQYF	TRBJ2-7	TRBV6-6	.	TRBD2
TGCGCCAGCAGAGCAGGGGCGTCAACAAACGAAAAACTGTTTTTT	CASRAGASTNEKLFF	TRBJ1-4	TRBV5-1	.	.
TGTGCCAGCAGCCCACGACTAGCGGACTCCTACGAGCAGTACTTC	CASSPRLADSYEQYF	TRBJ2-7	TRBV14	.	TRBD2
TGCAGCGTTGAAGGTTTAGACAGAGCATTCGTCGGCTACACCTTC	CSVEGLDRAFVGYTF	TRBJ1-2	TRBV29-1	.	.
TGCGCCAGCAGCCAAGGGAATGGGCCGTATGGCTACACCTTC	CASSQGNGPYGYTF	TRBJ1-2	TRBV4-3	.	.
TGTGCCAGCAGTTACGAGGACAGCTCCTACGAGCAGTACTTC	CASSYEDSSYEQYF	TRBJ2-7	TRBV6-6	.	.
TGTGCCAGCAGTCTGGTATCGGGACAGGCCCTTGACGAGCAGTACTTC	CASSLVSGQALDEQYF	TRBJ2-7	TRBV7-9	.	TRBD1
TGTGCCAGCAGCTTGTTCGGGGGGCGCGACGCTAACTATGGCTACACCTTC	CASSLFGGRDANYGYTF	TRBJ1-2	TRBV5-6	.	.
TGTGCCAGCAGCTCAAATAGCGGGATTGGTCGCCATGAGCAGTTCTTC	CASSSNSGIGRHEQFF	TRBJ2-1	TRBV11-2	once	TRBD2
TGTGCCAGCAGTTACCTAAGCGGGAGCTCCTACGAGCAGTACTTC	CASSYLSGSSYEQYF	TRBJ2-7	TRBV6-5	few	TRBD2
TGTGCCAGCAGTAGCCGGGGAAACACCGGGGAGCTGTTTTTT	CASSSRGNTGELFF	TRBJ2-2	TRBV2	.	.
TGTGCCAGCAGCCAAACAGGGGGCGCCTGGGGGAACACTGAAGCTTTCTTT	CASSQTGGAWGNTEAFF	TRBJ1-1	TRBV7-9	.	TRBD1
TGTGCCAGCAGCTCCCCCACTAGCGGGATTTACGAGCAGTACTTC	CASSSPTSGIYEQYF	TRBJ2-7	TRBV7-9	.	TRBD2
TGTGCCAGCAGCCAGGGGTCTAGCACAGATACGCAGTATTTT	CASSQGSSTDTQYF	TRBJ2-3	TRBV7-3	.	.
TGTGCCAGCAGCCTCCTAGGCAACAATGAGCAGTTCTTC	CASSLLGNNEQFF	TRBJ2-1	TRBV7-9	.	.
TGTGCCAGCAGCCAAGGAAAGCGGGAGGGCCGTTACCAAGAGACCCAGTACTTC	CASSQGKREGRYQETQYF	TRBJ2-5	TRBV4-2	.	TRBD2
TGTGCCAGCAGCTTAGTCAGGGCCTACGGGGAGCTGTTTTTT	CASSLVRAYGELFF	TRBJ2-2	TRBV13	.	.
TGTGCCAGTGGTCCCTATAGCGATCAGCCCCAGCATTTT	CASGPYSDQPQHF	TRBJ1-5	TRBV19	.	.
TGTGCCAGCAGTGCCTTAGCGGGGGGGCTCGACGAGCAGTACTTC	CASSALAGGLDEQYF	TRBJ2-7	TRBV2	.	TRBD2
TGCGCCAGCAGCCACGGGATTCTAGCGGGAGCCTCCTACAATGAGCAGTTCTTC	CASSHGILAGASYNEQFF	TRBJ2-1	TRBV5-1	.	TRBD2
TGTGCCAGCAAGCGGGTCGGGAACTCCTACGAGCAGTACTTC	CASKRVGNSYEQYF	TRBJ2-7	TRBV6-6	.	.
TGTGCCAGCAGCCCCCCCACGGGGACCCAGTACTTC	CASSPPTGTQYF	TRBJ2-5	TRBV5-6	few	.
TGTGCCTCGTATGGGGGCCGCACCATATATTTT	CASYGGRTIYF	TRBJ1-3	TRBV30	few	.
TGCAGTGGTATCACAGGCGATACGCAGTATTTT	CSGITGDTQYF	TRBJ2-3	TRBV20-1	.	.
TGCAGCGCCCAGGACCGACAGGGAATGAACACTGAAGCTTTCTTT	CSAQDRQGMNTEAFF	TRBJ1-1	TRBV29-1	.	TRBD1
TGCGCCAGCAGCCGAACTCGTGACAGGGCACGGGGCTACACCTTC	CASSRTRDRARGYTF	TRBJ1-2	TRBV4-1	.	TRBD1
TGTGCCAGCAGTGAAGGCAGGGGGGAGAACACTGAAGCTTTCTTT	CASSEGRGENTEAFF	TRBJ1-1	TRBV2	.	TRBD1
TGTGCCTGGAGTGGACCCTCGGGGTTAGGGGAGACCCAGTACTTC	CAWSGPSGLGETQYF	TRBJ2-5	TRBV30	.	.
TGTGCCAGCACCACCTTAGGGTGGGTACGGGGTAACTATGGCTACACCTTC	CASTTLGWVRGNYGYTF	TRBJ1-2	TRBV13	.	.
TGTGCCAGCAGCCCAGTCAGGGTGCAAGAGACCCAGTACTTC	CASSPVRVQETQYF	TRBJ2-5	TRBV6-1	once	.
TGTGCCAGCAGCGAATTCCGGGGGGCGGACACTGAAGCTTTCTTT	CASSEFRGADTEAFF	TRBJ1-1	TRBV9	.	.
TGCAGCGGAGATGGAGGGGAAACAGATACGCAGTATTTT	CSGDGGETDTQYF	TRBJ2-3	TRBV29-1	.	.
TGTGCCAGCAAGGAGTCGGAAGACACTGAAGCTTTCTTT	CASKESEDTEAFF	TRBJ1-1	TRBV18	.	.
TGTGCCAGCAGCAAAGCGCGGGGGGAGGGGGGGGGCAATCAGCCCCAGCATTTT	CASSKARGEGGGNQPQHF	TRBJ1-5	TRBV21-1	.	.
TGTGCCAGAAGCGACCAGGGACAGGAAATCGGCCCTCCCTATGGCTACACCTTC	CARSDQGQEIGPPYGYTF	TRBJ1-2	TRBV5-3	.	TRBD1
TGTGCTAGCAGCTCCGCGACTAGCGGGGGATACAATGAGCAGTTCTTC	CASSSATSGGYNEQFF	TRBJ2-1	TRBV7-7	.	TRBD2
TGCGCCAGCAGCCAAGAAGGGGACAGAACAGTCAACGAGCAGTACTTC	CASSQEGDRTVNEQYF	TRBJ2-7	TRBV4-1	.	TRBD1
TGCGCCAGCAGCCAACCAATTAGGAACAGAGCTGTTACAGATACGCAGTATTTT	CASSQPIRNRAVTDTQYF	TRBJ2-3	TRBV4-3	.	.
TGCGCCAGCAGCCAAGGGAGGCGGCGGGAGGAGTTCTTC	CASSQGRRREEFF	TRBJ2-1	TRBV4-1	.	TRBD2
TGTGCCAGCCACCCGTGGGGGACAGGATTCGGAGTTACTGAAGCTTTCTTT	CASHPWGTGFGVTEAFF	TRBJ1-1	TRBV19	.	TRBD1
TGCAGCGCCGGGGGGGAGGATGAGCAGTTCTTC	CSAGGEDEQFF	TRBJ2-1	TRBV29-1	.	TRBD2
TGTGCCAGCAGCCCTAACGGGGGGGCGAGAACTGAAGCTTTCTTT	CASSPNGGARTEAFF	TRBJ1-1	TRBV7-3	once	.
TGTGCCAGCAGCTCGACAGGGGGCGATTCACCCCTCCACTTT	CASSSTGGDSPLHF	TRBJ1-6	TRBV7-2	.	TRBD1
TGTGCCATCAGTGAGCGGGGGTTAGGCACTGAAGCTTTCTTT	CAISERGLGTEAFF	TRBJ1-1	TRBV10-3	.	.
TGCTGTGTTAGAGGGGGGGGCGCTCCCTACAATGAGCAGTTCTTC	CCVRGGGAPYNEQFF	TRBJ2-1	TRBV29-1	.	.
TGTGCCAGTAGCAAAGCCCCCGGGTATCAGCCCCAGCATTTT	CASSKAPGYQPQHF	TRBJ1-5	TRBV19	.	.
TGTGCCAGCGGAGGACAGGGTTATGGCTACACCTTC	CASGGQGYGYTF	TRBJ1-2	TRBV6-5	.	TRBD1